One and the same sample provided the 21 T cell receptor beta chains below, sequenced in a study of T cells in Graves' hyperthyroidism and ophthalmopathy. From RNA transcripts, TCR beta CDR3 regions were amplified. The HTBI set primed first-round TCR CDR3 RT-PCR. TCRdb passed the multiplex PCR reads through MiXCR, listing each CDR3 protein once. This sample has some 690,000 distinct CDR3 sequences, with 15% to 20% found just once. The sample consisted of blood. The receptors here all came from a man aged 50 to 60 with Graves' hyperthyroidism.

This clonotype was seen only a few times. The chain links TRBV5-4 to TRBJ2-3, with 12 bases fitting TRBD1. V gave up 6 bases and J gave up 6 bases; unmatched junction bases: 5. The CDR3 contains 14 residues. CDR1 is SGHNT, CDR2 YYREEE, per germline (reference sequence). CDR3 sequence reads: CASTGTGGWDTQYF. The DNA of the CDR3 is TGTGCCAGCACCGGGACAGGGGGCTGGGATACGCAGTATTTT.

The J gene is TRBJ2-3, the V gene TRBV6-2 or TRBV6-3; TRBD2 matches at 7 bases. This CDR3 has 15 residues. Trimming removed 0 bases from V and 5 bases from J; junction bases left unmatched: 5. Germline V gene lookup returns CDR1 MNHEY and CDR2 SVGEGT. The CDR3 sequence is CASSYSERDLDTQYF. The CDR3 bases are TGTGCCAGCAGTTACTCGGAGCGGGATTTAGATACGCAGTATTTT.

This clonotype appeared many times. The gene calls are TRBV11-2 and TRBJ2-2, with D unclear. Trimming cost V 5 bases and J 7 bases, with 8 bases left between them. This CDR3 region has 12 residues. Germline V gene sequence: CDR1 SGHAT, CDR2 FQNNGV. CDR3 bases: TGTGCCAGCAGCCCGCTGAGCGGGGAGCTGTTTTTT. Its protein is CASSPLSGELFF.

The genes are TRBV5-6 and TRBJ2-7; D is perhaps TRBD2 (6 bases). The V gene lost 4 bases and the J gene lost 3 bases, with 11 bases spanning the gap. The CDR3 length is 13 residues. Germline CDR1 SGHDT, CDR2 YYEEEE. Written as DNA, the CDR3 is TGTGCCAGCAGCACCGAGACTAGCTACGAGCAGTACTTC. Encoded protein: CASSTETSYEQYF.

Ten or more counts support this clonotype. The V and J genes are TRBV20-1 and TRBJ1-3; D is possibly TRBD1 (6 bases). The CDR3 has 13 amino acids. Between the trimmed V and J ends, which lost 5 bases and 8 bases, there was a span of 16 bases. Germline V gene sequence: CDR1 DFQATT, CDR2 SNEGSKA (reference sequence). In DNA, the CDR3 is TGCAGTGCTCGTATGGGGGCGGTTGACACCATATATTTT. It encodes CSARMGAVDTIYF.

The table lists this clonotype with many counts. V usage is TRBV3-1 and J usage is TRBJ2-5; either TRBD1 or TRBD2 may fit D (5 bases each). The CDR3 consists of 15 residues. V was pared by 0 bases and J by 3 bases, with 11 bases between. Germline assignment: CDR1 LGHDT and CDR2 YNNKEL (reference sequence). CDR3 sequence reads: CASSQDLGTEETQYF. The CDR3 DNA sequence: TGTGCCAGCAGCCAAGATCTCGGGACGGAAGAGACCCAGTACTTC.

This clonotype was observed at least ten times. This chain uses TRBV6-1 with TRBJ2-5, with a tentative D call TRBD1 (5 bases). The CDR3 sequence is 16 residues long. Trimming took 2 bases from V and 2 from J, leaving 15 bases between them. Per the germline V gene, CDR1 is MNHNS and CDR2 is SASEGT. Written as DNA, the CDR3 is TGTGCCAGCAGTGAACTTGGACAAATCTTACAAGAGACCCAGTACTTC. It specifies CASSELGQILQETQYF.

This clonotype has more than one count but fewer than ten. The CDR3 DNA sequence: TGCAGTGCTAGTCCCGCAGGGACCTCCTACGAGCAGTACTTC. Its protein product is CSASPAGTSYEQYF. The chain couples TRBV20-1 to TRBJ2-7; either TRBD1 or TRBD2 may supply D (5 bases each). Germline V gene data show CDR1 as DFQATT and CDR2 as SNEGSKA (reference sequence). Deletions cut 3 bases from V and 0 bases from J, with 12 bases between. The CDR3 loop spans 14 amino acids.

This clonotype was counted only a few times. The V gene is TRBV7-2, the J gene TRBJ2-2, with TRBD2 matching 9 bases. J gave up 6 bases and V 1 base, and 6 bases lay outside the gene matches. The CDR3 contains 16 residues. Germline CDR1 SGHTA, CDR2 FQGNSA. As DNA, the CDR3 is TGTGCCAGCAGCTTAGAGGCGGGAGGGCCAGCCGGGGAGCTGTTTTTT. This gives the protein CASSLEAGGPAGELFF.

This clonotype was seen repeatedly, ten times or more. The chain carries TRBV20-1 and TRBJ2-7; D uncertain. This CDR3 contains 14 residues. V was pared by 3 bases and J by 1 base, with 13 bases between. Germline assignment: CDR1 DFQATT and CDR2 SNEGSKA (reference sequence). The CDR3 coding sequence is TGCAGTGCTAGTGGCACAGCTGCTTCCTACGAGCAGTACTTC. Translated, it gives CSASGTAASYEQYF.

This chain links TRBV3-1 with TRBJ1-3; D not resolved. The germline V gene has CDR1 LGHDT and CDR2 YNNKEL (reference sequence). This CDR3 has 11 residues. The V and J ends lost 5 bases and 8 bases respectively, with 7 bases between them. CDR3 in amino acids: CASSSRYTIYF. Here the CDR3 DNA reads TGTGCCAGCAGCTCAAGATACACCATATATTTT.

With respect to this clonotype: Just one base apart from a much larger clone, this may be a read error. This rearrangement joins TRBV7-9 to TRBJ2-5; TRBD1 matches 9 bases. The CDR3 contains 15 residues. In germline, CDR1 is SEHNR, CDR2 FQNEAQ (reference sequence). Trimming at V came to 5 bases and at J to 7 bases, leaving 11 bases not matched to a gene. CDR3 in amino acids: CASSVRGQGIGTQYF. The CDR3 nucleotides are TGTGCCAGCAGCGTAAGAGGACAGGGGATAGGGACCCAGTACTTC.

The sample holds a few counts of this clonotype. One end of the junction fails to match germline, which may point to a read error. The CDR3 sequence is CACSGAGGGYTF. In DNA form, the CDR3 reads TGTGCCTGCAGTGGCGCAGGGGGTGGCTACACCTTC. The rearrangement joins TRBV28 to TRBJ1-2; 7 bases line up with TRBD1. The germline V gene has CDR1 MDHEN and CDR2 SYDVKM. The CDR3 extends over 12 amino acids.

This chain uses TRBV9 with TRBJ2-7; TRBD2 might be the D (5 bases). The CDR3 totals 15 residues. Between the trimmed V and J ends, which lost 4 bases and 5 bases, there was a span of 19 bases. Per germline, CDR1 SGDLS and CDR2 YYNGEE. The CDR3 reads CASSPTAGGNHEQYF. CDR3 DNA sequence: TGTGCCAGCAGCCCAACGGCAGGAGGCAACCACGAGCAGTACTTC.

This clonotype was picked up many times. V gene TRBV12-3 or TRBV12-4 combines with J gene TRBJ1-5; the match to TRBD1 covers 12 bases. V shed 5 bases and J 9 bases; nucleotides not matched to a gene: 14. This CDR3 has 17 residues. The CDR3 loop is CASSRGTGGFFHGPQHF. In DNA form, the CDR3 reads TGTGCCAGCAGTCGGGGGACAGGGGGCTTTTTCCATGGGCCCCAGCATTTT.

This clonotype was seen a handful of times. The rearrangement links TRBV30 to TRBJ2-1; 9 nucleotides match TRBD1. Trimming cost V 1 base and J 0 bases; bases outside gene matches: 19. In germline, CDR1 is GTSNPN, CDR2 SVGIG (reference sequence). The CDR3 extends over 21 amino acids. The CDR3 DNA is TGTGCCTGGAGTGCGTACGGGGGTACCACAGGGGGCACCCGCTCCTACAATGAGCAGTTCTTC. Protein: CAWSAYGGTTGGTRSYNEQFF.

The count of this clonotype is one. The chain couples TRBV11-2 to TRBJ1-2, with 7 bases matching TRBD1. Trimming cost V 4 bases and J 7 bases; bases outside gene matches: 12. Germline CDR1 is SGHAT and CDR2 is FQNNGV. The length of the CDR3 is 15 residues. DNA of the CDR3: TGTGCCAGCAGCTCACAGGGGACGAGGCTGGGTGGCTACACCTTC. It encodes CASSSQGTRLGGYTF. Full variable domain (missing parts from reference TRBV11-2 and TRBJ1-2): EAGVAQSPRYKIIEKRQSVAFWCNPISGHATLYWYQQILGQGPKLLIQFQNNGVVDDSQLPKDRFSAERLKGVDSTLKIQPAKLEDSAVYLCASSSQGTRLGGYTFGSGTRLTVV.

This clonotype came up a few times. The V and J genes are TRBV9 and TRBJ2-2, with D unclear. The CDR3 covers 16 residues. Germline values: CDR1 SGDLS, CDR2 YYNGEE. V was shortened by 0 bases and J by 0 bases, with 9 bases between the two germline ends. CDR3 region: CASSVGSDPNTGELFF. The CDR3 DNA is TGTGCCAGCAGCGTAGGTTCCGACCCGAACACCGGGGAGCTGTTTTTT.

This clonotype was recorded at least ten times. The CDR3 DNA reads TGTGCCAGCAGTTTTTTGGTAGGGAATCAGCCCCAGCATTTT. It specifies CASSFLVGNQPQHF. V usage is TRBV28 and J usage is TRBJ1-5; D is uncertain. With 3 bases removed from V and 4 bases from J, the gap between germline ends came to 10 bases. CDR1 and CDR2 (germline): MDHEN, SYDVKM. CDR3 length: 14 amino acids.

This clonotype was seen at least ten times. This chain connects TRBV28 to TRBJ2-7, with 11 bases matching TRBD2. The CDR3 length is 18 residues. Germline V gives CDR1 MDHEN, CDR2 SYDVKM. Losses at the gene ends were 0 bases for V and 5 bases for J; bases not matched to a gene: 12. The CDR3 region has the DNA TGTGCCAGCAGTTTATGGGGCTCGGCTAGCGGGAGGTTCGACGAGCAGTACTTC. This sequence encodes CASSLWGSASGRFDEQYF.

This clonotype was counted at least ten times. CDR3 nucleotide sequence: TGTGCCAGCAGCCTAGCGAACACAGATACGCAGTATTTT. Protein product: CASSLANTDTQYF. The gene calls are TRBV11-2 and TRBJ2-3, with a tentative D call TRBD2 (6 bases). V gave up 5 bases and J gave up 2 bases, with 8 bases separating them. Germline lookup yields CDR1 SGHAT and CDR2 FQNNGV. The CDR3 consists of 13 residues.